Below, 12 T cell receptor beta chains from the same sample are listed, as sequenced in a study of PD-L1 blockade in urothelial cancer. The time point is: peripheral blood 6 weeks after treatment start. Method: immunoSEQ multiplex PCR; TCRdb's copy keeps in-frame clones and lacks some. This sample has around 48,000 clones; approximately 83% occur once, and the top ten carry around 9.3%. The starting material was PBMCs, obtained around atezolizumab (anti-PD-L1) treatment. The receptors were gathered from a man aged 55 to 69 with urothelial cancer.

This chain links TRBV6-5 with TRBJ1-5, with a tentative D call TRBD1 (5 bases). Germline CDR1 reads MNHEY; CDR2 reads SVGAGI. V shed 0 bases and J shed 10 bases, with 10 bases lying between them. The CDR3 length is 13 residues. The chain's CDR3 is CASSYSSGLPQHF. The DNA of the CDR3 is TGTGCCAGCAGTTACTCATCGGGACTCCCCCAGCATTTT.

V is TRBV19 and J is TRBJ1-2; 8 positions agree with TRBD1. CDR3 size: 15 residues. Trimming removed 3 bases from V and 2 bases from J; junction bases left unmatched: 5. CDR1 LNHDA and CDR2 SQIVND come from the germline V gene (reference sequence). This chain's CDR3 is CASSIDRDRNYGYTF. The CDR3 bases are TGTGCCAGTAGTATCGACCGGGACAGGAACTATGGCTACACCTTC.

The chain has TRBV10-3 and TRBJ1-2; no clear D gene. Trimming shortened V by 3 bases and J by 3 bases, and 8 bases separated the two germline ends. Germline V CDR1 and CDR2: ENHRY, SYGVKD. The CDR3 consists of 13 residues. The CDR3 here is CAISEEGDYGYTF. CDR3 bases: TGTGCCATCAGTGAAGAGGGAGACTATGGCTACACCTTC.

This chain connects TRBV6-5 to TRBJ2-7; the match to TRBD1 covers 11 bases. With 5 bases clipped from V and 7 bases from J, the junction kept 7 bases outside the gene matches. Germline loops: CDR1 MNHEY, CDR2 SVGAGI. CDR3 length equals 14 residues. The CDR3 nucleotides are TGTGCCAGCAGTCCCGGACAGGGGGCTGGGGAGCAGTACTTC. Translation gives CASSPGQGAGEQYF.

The J gene is TRBJ2-2, the V gene TRBV7-6; D is undetermined. This CDR3 is built from 14 residues. The V and J ends lost 5 bases and 1 base respectively, with 8 bases between them. The germline gives CDR1 SGHVS, CDR2 FNYEAQ. CDR3 amino acids: CASSHSGNTGELFF. The CDR3 DNA reads as TGTGCCAGCAGCCACTCAGGGAACACCGGGGAGCTGTTTTTT.

The chain has TRBV28 and TRBJ1-2; 7 bases agree with TRBD1. Losses at the gene ends were 3 bases for V and 4 bases for J; bases not matched to a gene: 5. The germline gives CDR1 MDHEN, CDR2 SYDVKM. CDR3 length: 14 residues. The CDR3 here is CASSFRQGLYGYTF. In DNA form, the CDR3 reads TGTGCCAGCAGTTTCCGACAGGGCCTCTATGGCTACACCTTC.

This clone was counted only a few times. This chain links TRBV11-3 with TRBJ2-1, with 8 nucleotides matching TRBD2. Germline V gene lookup returns CDR1 SGHNT and CDR2 YENEEA. This CDR3 is 18 amino acids long. V was clipped by 5 bases and J by 4 bases; unmatched bases: 16. CDR3 amino acids: CASSPRGGRGVAYNEQFF. In DNA form, the CDR3 reads TGTGCCAGCAGCCCACGAGGAGGGCGGGGGGTAGCGTACAATGAGCAGTTCTTC.

The count of this clone is one. The chain carries TRBV9 and TRBJ2-5, with TRBD2 identical over 9 bases. The CDR3 loop spans 15 amino acids. CDR1 and CDR2 from the germline V gene are SGDLS and YYNGEE. The V segment lost 3 bases and the J segment 5 bases; nucleotides outside the gene matches: 8. As DNA, the CDR3 is TGTGCCAGCAGCGGTGGGGGGACTAGCTGGGAGACCCAGTACTTC. Its protein is CASSGGGTSWETQYF.

The chain is built from TRBV5-8 and TRBJ1-5, with D possibly TRBD1 on 5 matching bases. Looked up from germline, CDR1 is SGHTS and CDR2 is YDEGEE. The CDR3 has 16 amino acids. The V end was cut by 0 bases, the J end by 2 bases, with 12 bases between. In nucleotides, the CDR3 is TGTGCCAGCAGCTTGGAATTCGTACAGGGCAATCAGCCCCAGCATTTT. Its translation is CASSLEFVQGNQPQHF.

V and J are TRBV28 and TRBJ1-3; no firm D call. CDR1 and CDR2 (germline): MDHEN, SYDVKM. The CDR3 is 14 amino acids. Trimming left V 5 bases short and J 0 bases short, with 8 bases between. Written as DNA, the CDR3 is TGTGCCAGCAGTCTCGTCAGCTCTGGAAACACCATATATTTT. Translation: CASSLVSSGNTIYF. Full variable domain (missing parts from reference TRBV28 and TRBJ1-3): DVKVTQSSRYLVKRTGEKVFLECVQDMDHENMFWYRQDPGLGLRLIYFSYDVKMKEKGDIPEGYSVSREKKERFSLILESASTNQTSMYLCASSLVSSGNTIYFGEGSWLTVV.

This chain connects TRBV10-1 to TRBJ2-7; 7 bases align to TRBD1. The CDR3 totals 13 residues. Trimming removed 5 bases from V and 6 bases from J; junction bases left unmatched: 7. Germline V lookup: CDR1 WNHNN, CDR2 SYGVQD (reference sequence). CDR3: CASSPKRQGEQYF. DNA for the CDR3: TGCGCCAGCAGTCCTAAAAGACAGGGCGAGCAGTACTTC.

V usage is TRBV2 and J usage is TRBJ2-3, with TRBD2 identical over 7 bases. The CDR3 is 15 residues long. V was clipped by 4 bases and J by 3 bases; unmatched bases: 7. Germline values: CDR1 SNHLY, CDR2 FYNNEI. DNA for the CDR3: TGTGCCAGCAGTGTGGCTAGCGGCCCAACAGATACGCAGTATTTT. Translated: CASSVASGPTDTQYF.